This entry describes one TCR beta chain. This entry belongs to a study of blood T cell repertoires in COVID-19. Background on the study: Samples representing acute and convalescent COVID-19 were sourced from the United States, Italy and Spain. PBMCs, B-cell-depleted T cells, or T cells provided the cDNA or gDNA that made up the material.

The CDR3 sequence is 14 residues long. Germline V CDR1 and CDR2: LNHDA, SQIVND (reference sequence). Deletions cut 8 bases from V and 4 bases from J, with 12 bases between. Authors' methods: Reference gene primer amplification gave estimated nucleated cell counts. Clones were sequenced by immunoSEQ multiplex PCR, and TCRdb holds only the in-frame ones, with some missing. Clone size and the V and J calls come from that table; the DNA yielded D and trimming. The table includes around 80,000 clones, roughly 77% detected once. This sequence originates from a man in his forties or fifties with active or convalescent COVID-19. The rearrangement joins TRBV19 to TRBJ1-6; D may be TRBD1 (6 bases). The specimen was peripheral blood. The CDR3 loop is CASSSGQYNSPLHF. DNA for the CDR3: TGTGCCAGTTCTTCAGGACAGTATAATTCACCCCTCCACTTT.